This T cell receptor (beta chain) was retrieved from a study of blood T cell repertoires in COVID-19. Study at large: The cDNA or gDNA used as material had been derived from T cells, B-cell-depleted T cells, or PBMCs.

The CDR3 length is 13 residues. The germline gives CDR1 SGHVS, CDR2 FQNEAQ. The V and J ends lost 7 bases and 3 bases, in that order; junction bases with no gene match: 4. Original handling: Amplification from reference gene primers served as the basis for estimated nucleated cell counts. Generated by immunoSEQ multiplex PCR, the TCRdb table keeps only in-frame clones and is missing some. For V, J and clone size, that table is used; D and trimming come from the DNA. The repertoire has around 200,000 clones, roughly 86% of them found once; the top ten carry approximately 5%. In terms of age and location, participants ranged from roughly 18 to 89 years and lived in roughly 22 US areas.

The sequencing input was PBMCs or T cells enriched from blood (not recorded which). The chain has TRBV7-8 and TRBJ2-3; 7 positions match TRBD2. This clonotype was sampled from a man aged 40-50 years with acute COVID-19. CDR3 region: CASMGGATDTQYF. CDR3 sequence (DNA): TGTGCCAGCATGGGAGGGGCTACAGATACGCAGTATTTT. Full variable domain (outside the CDR3, taken from reference TRBV7-8 and TRBJ2-3): GAGVSQSPRYKVAKRGQDVALRCDPISGHVSLFWYQQALGQGPEFLTYFQNEAQLDKSGLPSDRFFAERPEGSVSTLKIQRTQQEDSAVYLCASMGGATDTQYFGPGTRLTVL.